Listed below are T cell receptor beta chains from one sample, sequenced in a study of a mutant IDH1 vaccine in newly diagnosed glioma. Generated by immunoSEQ multiplex PCR, the TCRdb table keeps only in-frame clones and is missing some. The sample shows about 130,000 clones, 80% of them seen only once. Their specific antigens are unknown. The specimen was PBMCs, collected from a glioma patient whose treatment included an IDH1 peptide vaccine. The receptors here all came from a man aged 40-55 years with glioma. The CDR3 runs from the conserved cysteine through the conserved F or W.

V gene	J gene	CDR3 protein
TRBV6-6	TRBJ1-1	CASSYSGGPVNEAFF
TRBV11-1	TRBJ2-1	CASSPRGNYNEQFF
TRBV10-3	TRBJ2-1	CAISVGGPGQFF
TRBV6-4	TRBJ2-3	CASSDSGTVSTDTQYF
TRBV7-8	TRBJ2-7	CASSSPGQGFYEQYF
TRBV6-6	TRBJ1-6	CASRPRDVNYNSPLHF
TRBV30	TRBJ2-7	CAWREHGYEQYF
TRBV7-8	TRBJ2-1	CASSSMTSGKGGQFF
TRBV9	TRBJ1-1	CASSVAASGERAFF
TRBV28	TRBJ2-7	CASTPGDRHEQYF
TRBV28	TRBJ2-7	CASSVTAYEQYF
TRBV6-6	TRBJ1-1	CASSYSDTNTEAFF
TRBV7-2	TRBJ1-1	CASSLAPDAEAFF
TRBV7-2	TRBJ2-3	CASSQDGKISDTQYF
TRBV28	TRBJ2-7	CASRAGGRGYEQYF
TRBV10-3	TRBJ1-1	CAISEGPNTEAFF
TRBV27	TRBJ2-2	CASRPGQMNTGELFF
TRBV28	TRBJ2-1	CASSLGSKGQFF
TRBV27	TRBJ1-6	CASSHGQPGYNSPLHF
TRBV29-1	TRBJ1-1	CSVDTQGGNTEAFF
TRBV5-4	TRBJ2-7	CASSPEPGTSGSGEQYF
TRBV6-5	TRBJ1-2	CASSYGTGSGYTF
TRBV11-2	TRBJ1-1	CASSSRGRNTEAFF
TRBV7-2	TRBJ2-7	CASSYDPHHEQYF
TRBV7-6	TRBJ1-4	CASSLEGEKLFF
TRBV27	TRBJ1-4	CASIRPKFKGGRDPSATNEKLFF
TRBV18	TRBJ2-7	CASSRPGQAPYEQYF
TRBV5-6	TRBJ1-1	CASSLLGQTNTEAFF
TRBV7-9	TRBJ2-7	CASSFSGQNYEQYF
TRBV27	TRBJ2-5	CASGQGRETQYF
TRBV10-3	TRBJ1-1	CAIRDSLNTEAFF
TRBV14	TRBJ2-7	CASSRLSYEQYF
TRBV19	TRBJ1-4	CASTPDPLREKLFF
TRBV1	TRBJ2-1	CTSSQERAGGPRSYNEQFF
TRBV10-1	TRBJ1-2	CASSDQGRYGYTF
TRBV28	TRBJ2-7	CASLGRAYEQYF
TRBV6-5	TRBJ2-5	CASSGTSGTQETQYF
TRBV19	TRBJ1-5	CASSNSYSNQPQHF
TRBV28	TRBJ2-2	CASSFSTGELFF
TRBV15	TRBJ1-5	CATSRVGESNQPQHF
TRBV9	TRBJ2-3	CASSVELEGLSSSTDTQYF
TRBV10-1	TRBJ2-3	CASSPGQIRTDTQYF
TRBV7-2	TRBJ1-2	CASSRRGGKSDYGYTF
TRBV20-1	TRBJ2-1	CSASYNEQFF
TRBV10-2	TRBJ1-6	CASSGLADRGGKRDSPLHF
TRBV4-1	TRBJ1-2	CASSPRVGARMNYGYTF
TRBV29-1	TRBJ2-7	CSVEAPGLAYEQYF